Listed below are T cell receptor beta chains from one sample, sequenced in a study of OX40 agonist ivuxolimab in advanced cancers. The repertoire was sequenced with immunoSEQ multiplex PCR; TCRdb's copy has only in-frame clones and lacks some. Here the sample spans 60,000 to 75,000 clones, around nine tenths being singletons. Source: CD4+ or CD8+ T cells sorted from blood, taken in a trial of the OX40 agonist ivuxolimab. Receptors originate from an adult with an advanced solid tumor such as melanoma, head and neck, liver or kidney cancer. The CDR3 runs from the conserved cysteine through the conserved F or W. For some rows the clone size is stated as once, few or many, or as a class when expanded; others skip it.

length | J | V | size | CDR3
13 | TRBJ1-2 | TRBV30 | . | CAWSQTPEDGYTF
15 | TRBJ2-7 | TRBV9 | . | CASSVVSGSINEQYF
17 | TRBJ2-3 | TRBV5-4 | once | CASSPSDSGSRVDTQYF
15 | TRBJ1-5 | TRBV2 | . | CASGAGTGGSQPQHF
15 | . | TRBV15 | . | CATSRGGTGRHEQYF
17 | TRBJ2-1 | TRBV9 | few | CASSPLTTQSSYNEQFF
17 | TRBJ2-7 | TRBV10-2 | . | CASSDQDRNHYSYEQYF
14 | TRBJ2-5 | TRBV28 | . | CASSFDRGIETQYF
16 | TRBJ1-2 | TRBV4-2 | . | CASSQAPRLGVDGYTF
16 | TRBJ2-2 | TRBV5-1 | . | CASSWGTGGSTGELFF
12 | TRBJ2-7 | TRBV5-1 | . | CASSLGQGQKYF
13 | TRBJ2-3 | TRBV9 | . | CASSPLDSIAQYF
13 | TRBJ2-1 | TRBV28 | . | CASRPPGGSEQFF
15 | TRBJ2-7 | TRBV9 | . | CASSVGNGISYEQYF
14 | TRBJ2-7 | TRBV5-1 | . | CASSPRDSAYEQYF
12 | TRBJ1-5 | TRBV10-3 | . | CASSGRNQPQHF
15 | TRBJ1-5 | TRBV2 | once | CASSETPGRDQPQHF
15 | TRBJ2-7 | TRBV18 | . | CASSPLQGISHEQYF
15 | TRBJ1-2 | TRBV5-6 | . | CASSNRDRGNYGYTF
13 | TRBJ2-5 | TRBV29-1 | . | CSGTTGGWETQYF
13 | TRBJ1-5 | TRBV28 | . | CASKRQGAQPQHF
13 | TRBJ2-5 | TRBV9 | . | CASSGGGEETQYF
11 | TRBJ1-1 | TRBV28 | . | CASSRLGRAFF
13 | TRBJ2-7 | TRBV11-2 | . | CASSLDPSGEQYF
15 | TRBJ2-3 | TRBV7-2 | . | CASSLQAGGTDTQYF
14 | TRBJ1-3 | TRBV6-5 | . | CASSLQGQGNTIYF
12 | TRBJ2-1 | TRBV18 | . | CASSSRVYEQFF
13 | TRBJ2-1 | TRBV7-8 | . | CASSEDTYNEQFF
17 | TRBJ1-1 | TRBV18 | . | CASSPSQSGTLNTEAFF
12 | TRBJ2-3 | TRBV11-2 | . | CASSLEANTQYF
17 | TRBJ2-3 | TRBV5-1 | . | CASSLATRRGSTDTQYF
17 | TRBJ2-1 | TRBV27 | few | CASGALDLADNYNEQFF
15 | TRBJ2-3 | TRBV9 | . | CASSTLAGVADTQYF
11 | TRBJ1-3 | TRBV6-5 | . | CACISGNTIYF
16 | TRBJ2-5 | TRBV10-3 | . | CAISRKGTGGRETQYF
16 | TRBJ2-1 | TRBV19 | . | CASSKLLAGGGYEQFF
13 | TRBJ2-7 | TRBV28 | . | CASTYRQSYEQYF
14 | TRBJ1-2 | TRBV19 | . | CASSISGTGNGYTF
16 | TRBJ2-3 | TRBV18 | . | CASSRPSGGGTDTQYF
16 | TRBJ1-5 | TRBV11-2 | . | CASSLTTGNSNQPQHF
14 | TRBJ1-1 | TRBV18 | . | CASSPGYMNTEAFF
15 | TRBJ1-1 | TRBV18 | . | CASSPPDRGKAEAFF
12 | TRBJ1-6 | TRBV6-1 | . | CASSVDLSPLHF
13 | TRBJ1-1 | TRBV5-3 | . | CARSPRRRGEAFF
12 | TRBJ1-1 | TRBV7-9 | . | CASSFGSTEAFF
12 | TRBJ1-2 | TRBV18 | . | CASSREGSGYTF
15 | TRBJ2-7 | TRBV29-1 | . | CSVGSGQGASHEQYF
13 | TRBJ1-5 | TRBV7-6 | . | CASGPRVDQPQHF
13 | TRBJ2-7 | TRBV28 | few | CASHRRGPYEQYF
14 | TRBJ2-3 | TRBV30 | . | CAWSVRTGTDTQYF
15 | TRBJ1-1 | TRBV5-6 | . | CASSLVTGTNTEAFF
14 | TRBJ1-2 | TRBV19 | . | CASSIVVTDYGYTF
16 | TRBJ2-1 | TRBV5-5 | . | CASSPWVGSSYNEQFF
11 | TRBJ1-2 | TRBV7-2 | . | CASSLRGGYTF
14 | TRBJ2-5 | TRBV7-3 | . | CASSPLGGQETQYF